One and the same sample provided the 32 T cell receptor beta chains below, sequenced in a study of T cell changes during pregnancy in multiple sclerosis. Repertoires were generated with immunoSEQ multiplex PCR, while TCRdb's copy carries only in-frame clones and drops some. The sample shows under 25,000 clones, approximately 86% of them seen only once. The material was CD8+ T cells from peripheral blood mononuclear cells, obtained in the first trimester of pregnancy. Receptors originate from a female donor in good health, enrolled as a control in a pregnancy study.

CDR3 coding DNA: TGCAGCGTTGCTCTAGCGGGAGGGCCGAGGGAAGAGACCCAGTACTTC. Protein product: CSVALAGGPREETQYF. The chain employs TRBV29-1 and TRBJ2-5; 12 bases fit TRBD2. The CDR3 runs to 16 residues. V shed 4 bases and J 3 bases; nucleotides not matched to a gene: 9. Per germline, CDR1 SQVTM and CDR2 ANQGSEA.

The chain carries TRBV7-9 and TRBJ2-5; possible D gene TRBD1, 5 bases. CDR3 length equals 13 residues. Germline V gives CDR1 SEHNR, CDR2 FQNEAQ (reference sequence). Trimming removed 3 bases at V and 5 bases at J, with 10 bases between. CDR3 DNA: TGTGCCAGCAGCTTGGGGCTTGGGGAGACCCAGTACTTC. Translating gives CASSLGLGETQYF. Variable domain in full (rest from reference TRBV7-9 and TRBJ2-5): DTGVSQNPRHKITKRGQNVTFRCDPISEHNRLYWYRQTLGQGPEFLTYFQNEAQLEKSRLLSDRFSAERPKGSFSTLEIQRTEQGDSAMYLCASSLGLGETQYFGPGTRLLVL.

The gene calls are TRBV2 and TRBJ2-7; 9 bases are shared with TRBD1. The length of the CDR3 is 14 residues. The germline V gene has CDR1 SNHLY and CDR2 FYNNEI. Losses at the gene ends were 6 bases for V and 5 bases for J; bases not matched to a gene: 8. This CDR3 is CASSTGTGFHEQYF. The CDR3 nucleotides are TGTGCCAGCAGCACCGGGACAGGGTTCCACGAGCAGTACTTC.

J is TRBJ2-5 and V is TRBV5-6, with 7 positions matching TRBD2. CDR1 is SGHDT and CDR2 is YYEEEE in the germline V gene. V lost 4 bases, J lost 5 bases, and 8 bases stayed unmatched. The CDR3 spans 14 residues. The CDR3 sequence is CASSLLTGRETQYF. The CDR3 coding sequence is TGTGCCAGCAGCCTTTTGACCGGGAGGGAGACCCAGTACTTC.

This rearrangement joins TRBV12-5 to TRBJ2-7, with a possible D match to TRBD1 (5 bases). The V and J ends lost 5 bases and 4 bases respectively, with 9 bases between them. Germline lookup yields CDR1 LGHNT and CDR2 FRNRAP. The CDR3 runs 12 residues. The CDR3 nucleotides are TGTGCTAGTGGTCCAGGGCCTTACGAGCAGTACTTC. This gives the protein CASGPGPYEQYF. The full variable domain, rest sourced from reference TRBV12-5 and TRBJ2-7, is DARVTQTPRHKVTEMGQEVTMRCQPILGHNTVFWYRQTMMQGLELLAYFRNRAPLDDSGMPKDRFSAEMPDATLATLKIQPSEPRDSAVYFCASGPGPYEQYFGPGTRLTVT.

J is TRBJ1-6 and V is TRBV4-1; tentative D call: TRBD1 (5 bases). The germline V and J ends were trimmed by 1 base and 6 bases, with 13 bases remaining between them. The CDR3 has 16 amino acids. Germline CDR1 MGHRA, CDR2 YSYEKL. The CDR3 coding sequence is TGCGCCAGCAGCCAAGGGGGAGGGGCCAGTAATTCACCCCTCCACTTT. The encoded protein is CASSQGGGASNSPLHF.

The J gene is TRBJ2-1, the V gene TRBV7-2, with TRBD1 matching 8 bases. CDR3 length: 14 amino acids. Trimming at V came to 1 base and at J to 5 bases, leaving 1 base not matched to a gene. Germline assignment: CDR1 SGHTA and CDR2 FQGNSA. DNA of the CDR3: TGTGCCAGCAGCTTAGGACAGGGGAACAATGAGCAGTTCTTC. Translating it yields CASSLGQGNNEQFF.

J is TRBJ2-3 and V is TRBV6-5; TRBD1 is a possible D gene (6 bases). Germline V gives CDR1 MNHEY, CDR2 SVGAGI. V was cut by 5 bases and J by 4 bases, with 16 bases left in between. CDR3 length equals 15 residues. This chain's CDR3 is CASSAATGSADTQYF. The CDR3 DNA reads as TGTGCCAGCAGTGCGGCTACAGGGAGTGCAGATACGCAGTATTTT.

The genes are TRBV28 and TRBJ2-3, with D perhaps TRBD2 (5 bases). Germline V lookup: CDR1 MDHEN, CDR2 SYDVKM. This CDR3 region has 14 residues. V gave up 1 base and J gave up 1 base, with 6 bases separating them. CDR3 nucleotides: TGTGCCAGCAGTTTATATAGCGGCACAGATACGCAGTATTTT. It encodes CASSLYSGTDTQYF. Full variable domain (remainder filled in from reference TRBV28 and TRBJ2-3): DVKVTQSSRYLVKRTGEKVFLECVQDMDHENMFWYRQDPGLGLRLIYFSYDVKMKEKGDIPEGYSVSREKKERFSLILESASTNQTSMYLCASSLYSGTDTQYFGPGTRLTVL.

This chain links TRBV5-5 with TRBJ1-1; D is uncertain. V was shortened by 4 bases and J by 12 bases, with 16 bases between the two germline ends. The V gene's germline CDR1 is SGHKS and CDR2 YYEKEE (reference sequence). This CDR3 is built from 12 residues. The CDR3 region has the DNA TGTGCCAGCAGCCCGGCGGCTGGGTGGACTTTCTTT. As protein: CASSPAAGWTFF. Based on the CDR3 plus reference TRBV5-5 and TRBJ1-1, the full variable domain is DAGVTQSPTHLIKTRGQQVTLRCSPISGHKSVSWYQQVLGQGPQFIFQYYEKEERGRGNFPDRFSARQFPNYSSELNVNALLLGDSALYLCASSPAAGWTFFGQGTRLTVV.

The chain carries TRBV21-1 and TRBJ1-2. TRBV21-1 is listed as a pseudogene. The CDR3 runs 14 residues. The DNA of the CDR3 is TGTGCCAGCAGCAAAATTCGGGATAACTATGGCTACACCTTC. Encoded protein: CASSKIRDNYGYTF.

The V and J genes are TRBV28 and TRBJ1-1; 7 positions agree with TRBD1. The CDR3 loop spans 13 amino acids. The V segment lost 5 bases and the J segment 5 bases; nucleotides outside the gene matches: 5. The germline V gene has CDR1 MDHEN and CDR2 SYDVKM. The CDR3 region has the DNA TGTGCCAGCAGTGCCCACAGGGGAACTGAAGCTTTCTTT. It encodes CASSAHRGTEAFF.

The chain uses TRBV2 and TRBJ1-4; 7 bases line up with TRBD1. V lost 4 bases and J lost 5; bases outside the gene matches: 13. The germline V gene encodes CDR1 SNHLY and CDR2 FYNNEI. The CDR3 is 17 residues long. CDR3 DNA: TGTGCCAGCAGTGTTCCCCCGGGACAGCTGTACAATGAAAAACTGTTTTTT. Encoded protein: CASSVPPGQLYNEKLFF.

The chain recombines TRBV27 with TRBJ1-2, with a possible D match to TRBD1 (5 bases). CDR1 is MNHEY and CDR2 is SMNVEV in the germline V gene (reference sequence). V was pared by 11 bases and J by 7 bases, with 20 bases between. The CDR3 runs 13 residues. Here the CDR3 DNA reads TGTGCCGCTGGTGGGGCAGGGTGGGTTGGCTACACCTTC. It translates to CAAGGAGWVGYTF.

The chain couples TRBV7-2 to TRBJ2-7; perhaps TRBD1 as D (6 bases). In germline, CDR1 is SGHTA, CDR2 FQGNSA. Trimming took 3 bases from V and 0 from J, leaving 12 bases between them. The CDR3 length is 15 residues. This CDR3 is CASSFSDRSSYEQYF. In DNA, the CDR3 is TGTGCCAGCAGCTTCTCCGACAGGAGCTCCTACGAGCAGTACTTC.

The V and J genes are TRBV18 and TRBJ2-1, with no clear D. V was clipped by 8 bases and J by 7 bases, with 18 bases between them. The CDR3 sequence is 14 residues long. Germline V gene lookup returns CDR1 KGHSH and CDR2 LQKENI. The DNA for the CDR3 is TGTGCCAGCGAACATCCCGATGAGAGGAATGAGCAGTTCTTC. Residues: CASEHPDERNEQFF.

The rearrangement uses TRBV7-9 and TRBJ1-2, with D possibly TRBD1 on 6 matching bases. The CDR3 contains 15 residues. The V end was cut by 4 bases, the J end by 6 bases, with 18 bases between. Germline-derived CDR1 and CDR2 are SEHNR and FQNEAQ (reference sequence). Written as DNA, the CDR3 is TGTGCCAGCAGCTCCCCGAACAGGGAGCAGAATGGCTACACCTTC. Its translation: CASSSPNREQNGYTF. Full variable domain (rest looked up from reference TRBV7-9 and TRBJ1-2): DTGVSQNPRHKITKRGQNVTFRCDPISEHNRLYWYRQTLGQGPEFLTYFQNEAQLEKSRLLSDRFSAERPKGSFSTLEIQRTEQGDSAMYLCASSSPNREQNGYTFGSGTRLTVV.

The rearrangement uses TRBV4-3 and TRBJ2-7; possibly TRBD1 for D (7 bases). The CDR3 sequence is 15 residues long. Per germline, CDR1 LGHNA and CDR2 YSLEER. V was trimmed by 2 bases and J by 7 bases, leaving 18 bases between them. The CDR3 coding sequence is TGCGCCAGCAGCCAATTCATCAGCCAGGGGGGTGAGCAGTACTTC. Its protein product is CASSQFISQGGEQYF.

The J gene is TRBJ2-1, the V gene TRBV19, with 11 bases fitting TRBD2. The germline gives CDR1 LNHDA, CDR2 SQIVND (reference sequence). The CDR3 is 15 amino acids. J lost 9 bases, V lost 1 base, and 5 bases had no gene match. CDR3 DNA sequence: TGTGCCAGTAGTATAGTAGCGGGGGGGCGGGGTGAGCAGTTCTTC. Translated: CASSIVAGGRGEQFF.

The chain employs TRBV4-1 and TRBJ2-5; 8 positions match TRBD2. The CDR3 covers 17 residues. Germline V gives CDR1 MGHRA, CDR2 YSYEKL. The V gene end was trimmed by 1 base and the J gene end by 1 base; junction bases not matched to a gene: 8. CDR3 coding DNA: TGCGCCAGCAGCCAAGCAACTAGCGGAGCCCCCCAAGAGACCCAGTACTTC. This encodes CASSQATSGAPQETQYF.

This chain joins TRBV14 and TRBJ1-5; 8 nucleotides line up with TRBD1. There are 15 residues in the CDR3. J lost 4 bases, V lost 6 bases, and 8 bases had no gene match. Germline values: CDR1 SGHDN, CDR2 FVKESK. This CDR3 is CASRVDRGRNQPQHF. The DNA for the CDR3 is TGTGCCAGCAGAGTAGACAGGGGACGAAATCAGCCCCAGCATTTT. Drawing the rest from reference TRBV14 and TRBJ1-5, the complete variable domain is EAGVTQFPSHSVIEKGQTVTLRCDPISGHDNLYWYRRVMGKEIKFLLHFVKESKQDESGMPNNRFLAERTGGTYSTLKVQPAELEDSGVYFCASRVDRGRNQPQHFGDGTRLSIL.

This clone came up a few times. The V and J genes are TRBV15 and TRBJ1-1; a possible D gene is TRBD1 (5 bases). CDR1 and CDR2 (germline): LNHNV, YYDKDF (reference sequence). Trimming shortened V by 5 bases and J by 6 bases, and 16 bases separated the two germline ends. There are 14 residues in the CDR3. CDR3 in DNA: TGTGCCACCAGCGATATAACAGGCCGAGCTGAAGCTTTCTTT. Residues: CATSDITGRAEAFF.

The chain is built from TRBV28 and TRBJ2-7, with D tentatively TRBD1 (6 bases). The CDR3 is 11 residues long. Germline V gives CDR1 MDHEN, CDR2 SYDVKM. CDR3 nucleotides: TGTGCTCCCTTTACAGGGTGCGAGCAGTACTTC. It codes for CAPFTGCEQYF.

The chain carries TRBV19 and TRBJ1-5; tentatively, D is TRBD1 (5 bases). This CDR3 comprises 13 residues. CDR1 is LNHDA and CDR2 is SQIVND in the germline V gene (reference sequence). The V end lost 5 bases, the J end lost 7 bases, and 12 bases lay between the germline ends. CDR3 in DNA: TGTGCCAGTAGTCCGGGGGGTTCGCAGCCCCAGCATTTT. It translates to CASSPGGSQPQHF.

This chain uses TRBV29-1 with TRBJ1-2, with D perhaps TRBD1 (6 bases). From germline, CDR1 is SQVTM and CDR2 ANQGSEA. The CDR3 is 13 residues long. Trimming left V 0 bases short and J 4 bases short, with 9 bases between. The CDR3 bases are TGCAGCGTTGAAGATCGACAGGCCTATGGCTACACCTTC. Translating gives CSVEDRQAYGYTF. Together with reference TRBV29-1 and TRBJ1-2, the CDR3 gives the full variable domain: SAVISQKPSRDICQRGTSLTIQCQVDSQVTMMFWYRQQPGQSLTLIATANQGSEATYESGFVIDKFPISRPNLTFSTLTVSNMSPEDSSIYLCSVEDRQAYGYTFGSGTRLTVV.

The rearrangement joins TRBV15 to TRBJ1-5, with D unclear. In germline, CDR1 is LNHNV, CDR2 YYDKDF (reference sequence). The CDR3 length is 15 residues. Trimming removed 0 bases at V and 1 base at J, with 7 bases between. CDR3 sequence reads: CATSRDQESNQPQHF. CDR3 sequence (DNA): TGTGCCACCAGCAGAGACCAGGAAAGCAATCAGCCCCAGCATTTT.

The chain uses TRBV19 and TRBJ2-7, with D tentatively TRBD1 (7 bases). This CDR3 region has 15 residues. V lost 5 bases, J lost 0 bases, and 14 bases lay in between. Germline CDR1 is LNHDA and CDR2 is SQIVND (reference sequence). Written as DNA, the CDR3 is TGTGCCAGTAGTCCCCGTCAGGGGGGCTCCTACGAGCAGTACTTC. It encodes CASSPRQGGSYEQYF.

The J gene is TRBJ2-5, the V gene TRBV6-1; 7 bases are a match to TRBD2. After removal of 1 base from V and 5 bases from J, the junction contained 7 bases not matched to a gene. Germline assignment: CDR1 MNHNS and CDR2 SASEGT. The length of the CDR3 is 15 residues. CDR3 coding DNA: TGTGCCAGCAGTGAAGGATCCGGGGGAGGGGAGACCCAGTACTTC. As protein: CASSEGSGGGETQYF.

The chain combines TRBV7-6 with TRBJ2-7, with D uncertain. CDR3 size: 13 residues. V lost 0 bases, J lost 3 bases, and 6 bases lay in between. Germline CDR1 and CDR2: SGHVS and FNYEAQ. The CDR3 reads CASSLAYNYEQYF. CDR3 DNA: TGTGCCAGCAGCTTAGCTTACAACTACGAGCAGTACTTC.

V gene TRBV5-6 combines with J gene TRBJ2-1, with 11 bases matching TRBD2. Germline lookup yields CDR1 SGHDT and CDR2 YYEEEE. This CDR3 has 15 amino acids. Losses at the gene ends were 0 bases for V and 9 bases for J; bases not matched to a gene: 5. The CDR3 DNA follows: TGTGCCAGCAGCTTGGCAACTAGCGGGAGTGGTGAGCAGTTCTTC. Residues: CASSLATSGSGEQFF.

This rearrangement joins TRBV6-1 to TRBJ2-1, with D perhaps TRBD1 (6 bases). Between the trimmed V and J ends, which lost 8 bases and 1 base, there was a span of 9 bases. The V gene's germline CDR1 is MNHNS and CDR2 SASEGT. The CDR3 loop spans 13 amino acids. CDR3 sequence reads: CASGTFSYNEQFF. The CDR3 coding sequence is TGTGCCAGCGGGACATTTTCCTACAATGAGCAGTTCTTC.

Concerning this clone itself: At one boundary the junction diverges from the germline segment, which might be a read error. V gene TRBV6-1 combines with J gene TRBJ1-3, with a possible D match to TRBD1 (6 bases). The germline gives CDR1 MNHNS, CDR2 SASEGT. This CDR3 contains 15 residues. CDR3 amino acids: CVSNLSQGSGNTIYF. CDR3 coding DNA: TGTGTCAGCAACCTATCACAGGGTTCTGGAAACACCATATATTTT.